Only a few counts were recorded for the clone carrying this TCR beta chain. The entry originates in a study of blood T cell repertoires in COVID-19. Sequencing was performed with immunoSEQ multiplex PCR; in TCRdb, only in-frame clones are kept and a portion is missing. The profile shows about 240,000 clones, approximately 90% of them singletons. The germline CDR1 and CDR2 sequences are LGHDT and YNNKEL (reference sequence). CDR3 length: 14 amino acids. Trimming removed 7 bases from V and 4 bases from J; junction bases left unmatched: 8. J is TRBJ1-1 and V is TRBV3-1 (or the pseudogene TRBV3-2), with 8 bases aligning to TRBD1. The sequencing sample was made of peripheral blood. This receptor was identified in a woman aged 40 to 49 who had recovered from COVID-19. The CDR3 spells CASTQGAGGTEAFF. The DNA of the CDR3 is TGTGCCAGCACCCAGGGGGCAGGGGGCACTGAAGCTTTCTTT.